The next 21 T cell receptor beta chains were all read from a single sample in a study of cytomegalovirus exposure and HLA in healthy donors. PCR employed 60 Vbeta and 13 Jbeta primers. TCRdb's table, derived via immunoSEQ multiplex PCR, lists solely in-frame clones and lacks some. In the table there are hundreds of thousands of clones, about 80% of which are singletons. Sequencing used PBMCs. The source is a man in his late teens or twenties in good health and CMV-seronegative.

This chain connects TRBV19 to TRBJ2-3; D is perhaps TRBD2 (6 bases). V was clipped by 3 bases and J by 0 bases, with 10 bases between them. CDR3 length equals 15 residues. Germline assignment: CDR1 LNHDA and CDR2 SQIVND (reference sequence). Here the CDR3 reads CASSIFSGSTDTQYF. The CDR3 coding sequence is TGTGCCAGTAGTATCTTCAGCGGGAGCACAGATACGCAGTATTTT. The full variable domain, rest sourced from reference TRBV19 and TRBJ2-3, is DGGITQSPKYLFRKEGQNVTLSCEQNLNHDAMYWYRQDPGQGLRLIYYSQIVNDFQKGDIAEGYSVSREKKESFPLTVTSAQKNPTAFYLCASSIFSGSTDTQYFGPGTRLTVL.

J is TRBJ1-1 and V is TRBV2, with TRBD1 matching over 10 bases. Germline V gene sequence: CDR1 SNHLY, CDR2 FYNNEI. V lost 2 bases and J lost 10; bases outside the gene matches: 4. This CDR3 has 13 residues. The CDR3 spells CASSEFGTGAAFF. The CDR3 bases are TGTGCCAGCAGTGAATTCGGGACAGGGGCAGCTTTCTTT.

The chain combines TRBV5-4 with TRBJ2-1, with TRBD2 as a possible D gene (6 bases). Germline V gene lookup returns CDR1 SGHNT and CDR2 YYREEE (reference sequence). The CDR3 runs to 16 residues. Deletions cut 6 bases from V and 0 bases from J, with 16 bases between. The CDR3 here is CASNPMGGSSYNEQFF. CDR3 nucleotide sequence: TGTGCCAGCAACCCTATGGGGGGAAGCTCCTACAATGAGCAGTTCTTC.

The chain links TRBV4-2 to TRBJ2-3; 15 nucleotides line up with TRBD2. The trim removed 0 bases at V and 2 bases at J, leaving 6 bases unmatched. There are 19 residues in the CDR3. The V gene's germline CDR1 is LGHNA and CDR2 YNFKEQ. Written as DNA, the CDR3 is TGTGCCAGCAGCCAAGATCCCGGACTAGCGGGAGGGACCACAGATACGCAGTATTTT. This translates into CASSQDPGLAGGTTDTQYF.

This sequence joins TRBV19 and TRBJ1-2; the D gene is possibly TRBD1 (5 bases). The ends were cut back, 5 bases at V and 6 bases at J, with 16 bases in the middle. The CDR3 covers 14 residues. Per germline, CDR1 LNHDA and CDR2 SQIVND (reference sequence). The CDR3 DNA is TGTGCCAGTAGTGTGGACCGGGGGAGAGATGGCTACACCTTC. This codes for CASSVDRGRDGYTF. The variable domain in full, completed from reference TRBV19 and TRBJ1-2, reads DGGITQSPKYLFRKEGQNVTLSCEQNLNHDAMYWYRQDPGQGLRLIYYSQIVNDFQKGDIAEGYSVSREKKESFPLTVTSAQKNPTAFYLCASSVDRGRDGYTFGSGTRLTVV.

The CDR3 spells CASSREQGTHEQYF. The CDR3 DNA follows: TGTGCCAGCAGCCGCGAACAGGGGACCCACGAGCAGTACTTC. The V and J genes are TRBV5-4 and TRBJ2-7; the match to TRBD1 covers 7 bases. Trimming at V came to 4 bases and at J to 5 bases, leaving 9 bases not matched to a gene. Germline lookup yields CDR1 SGHNT and CDR2 YYREEE (reference sequence). The CDR3 has 14 amino acids.

V usage is TRBV18 and J usage is TRBJ2-5; D is uncertain. The germline CDR1 and CDR2 sequences are KGHSH and LQKENI. Deletions cut 8 bases from V and 0 bases from J, with 13 bases between. There are 14 residues in the CDR3. As DNA, the CDR3 is TGTGCCAGCCAAGTCTGGGCGAACCAAGAGACCCAGTACTTC. Protein product: CASQVWANQETQYF.

The rearrangement joins TRBV4-2 to TRBJ1-2; 7 positions match TRBD1. This CDR3 is 12 amino acids long. V was clipped by 3 bases and J by 13 bases; unmatched bases: 8. Germline V gives CDR1 LGHNA, CDR2 YNFKEQ. In DNA, the CDR3 is TGTGCCAGCAGCCAGACAGGGAGTCACGGCACCTTC. Protein product: CASSQTGSHGTF.

This clone has more than one count but fewer than ten. The chain employs TRBV28 and TRBJ1-2, with D perhaps TRBD1 (6 bases). The germline CDR1 and CDR2 sequences are MDHEN and SYDVKM. V gave up 5 bases and J gave up 8 bases, with 21 bases separating them. The CDR3 has 15 amino acids. CDR3 nucleotides: TGTGCCAGCAGTACTAGCGGAGGGGGAGGAATCGGCTACACCTTC. Translating it yields CASSTSGGGGIGYTF.

This clone was seen once. This sequence joins TRBV7-6 and TRBJ2-6, with no clear D. CDR1 and CDR2 from the germline V gene are SGHVS and FNYEAQ. Trimming took off 2 bases at V and 0 bases at J, with 5 bases between the two ends. This CDR3 comprises 15 residues. CDR3 residues: CASSLINSGANVLTF. The CDR3 DNA reads TGTGCCAGCAGCTTAATCAACTCTGGGGCCAACGTCCTGACTTTC.

This clone was recorded once. The chain uses TRBV19 and TRBJ2-1, with TRBD1 matching over 7 bases. Looked up from germline, CDR1 is LNHDA and CDR2 is SQIVND (reference sequence). The CDR3 runs 15 residues. The ends lost 4 bases at V and 6 bases at J; junction bases unmatched: 9. The CDR3 here is CASSTRGGRANEQFF. CDR3 bases: TGTGCCAGTAGTACACGAGGGGGCAGGGCCAATGAGCAGTTCTTC.

The V gene is TRBV7-9, the J gene TRBJ1-5; 8 bases agree with TRBD1. The germline CDR1 and CDR2 sequences are SEHNR and FQNEAQ (reference sequence). The CDR3 spans 19 residues. With V trimmed by 1 base and J by 1 base, 12 bases remained unmatched. This chain's CDR3 is CASSLGDRGIGGSNQPQHF. The CDR3, as DNA: TGTGCCAGCAGCTTAGGAGACAGGGGTATAGGGGGAAGCAATCAGCCCCAGCATTTT.

The table lists this clone with a count of one. The V gene is TRBV2, the J gene TRBJ2-3; 10 positions agree with TRBD2. V shed 3 bases and J 4 bases; nucleotides not matched to a gene: 10. This CDR3 spans 17 amino acids. Germline loops: CDR1 SNHLY, CDR2 FYNNEI. The CDR3 DNA follows: TGTGCCAGCAGTGATCCCCCTAGCGGGAGAGGGGCAGATACGCAGTATTTT. Amino acids: CASSDPPSGRGADTQYF.

The J gene is TRBJ1-2, the V gene TRBV20-1, with TRBD1 identical over 8 bases. CDR1 is DFQATT and CDR2 is SNEGSKA in the germline V gene (reference sequence). The CDR3 spans 11 residues. V trimming: 3 bases; J trimming: 11 bases; junction bases outside the gene matches: 5. CDR3: CSARDRERYTF. In DNA form, the CDR3 reads TGCAGTGCTAGGGACAGGGAACGGTACACCTTC.

The CDR3 region has the DNA TGTGCCAGCAGTTTACGAGCAGGGGGCCCCCCTAGAGACATTCAGTACTTC. It encodes CASSLRAGGPPRDIQYF. The genes are TRBV27 and TRBJ2-4; 8 positions agree with TRBD1. CDR3 length: 17 residues. Germline assignment: CDR1 MNHEY and CDR2 SMNVEV (reference sequence). Trimming took 2 bases from V and 8 from J; bases not matched to a gene: 14.

This rearrangement joins TRBV28 to TRBJ1-4; the D is unclear. V lost 3 bases and J lost 4, with 9 bases in between. CDR1 and CDR2 (germline): MDHEN, SYDVKM. The CDR3 length is 14 residues. In nucleotides, the CDR3 is TGTGCCAGCAGTTTGGGCAGCCTTAATGAAAAACTGTTTTTT. Amino acids: CASSLGSLNEKLFF.

The chain combines TRBV9 with TRBJ2-7, with a possible D match to TRBD2 (6 bases). Between the trimmed V and J ends, which lost 1 base and 6 bases, there was a span of 14 bases. The length of the CDR3 is 14 residues. The germline V gene has CDR1 SGDLS and CDR2 YYNGEE. CDR3 sequence (DNA): TGTGCCAGCAGCGTATTCGGGGGTCTAGGCGAGCAGTACTTC. Translation: CASSVFGGLGEQYF.

The chain employs TRBV28 and TRBJ2-7; D uncertain. The CDR3 totals 13 residues. Germline V lookup: CDR1 MDHEN, CDR2 SYDVKM. V gave up 1 base and J gave up 5 bases, with 9 bases separating them. CDR3 sequence: CASSLSYLHEQYF. The CDR3 DNA follows: TGTGCCAGCAGTTTATCCTATCTGCACGAGCAGTACTTC.

CDR3 sequence (DNA): TGTGCCAGCAGCAATAAAGGACAGACCTATGGCTACACCTTC. Its protein is CASSNKGQTYGYTF. V and J are TRBV21-1 and TRBJ1-2; the table's D call, TRBD1, was not checked against the DNA. TRBV21-1 is noted as a pseudogene. The CDR3 extends over 14 amino acids.

This chain connects TRBV30 to TRBJ2-7, with 7 positions matching TRBD1. The length of the CDR3 is 13 residues. V lost 0 bases, J lost 5 bases, and 4 bases stayed unmatched. Germline assignment: CDR1 GTSNPN and CDR2 SVGIG (reference sequence). This CDR3 reads CAWSVTGAHEQYF. CDR3 DNA sequence: TGTGCCTGGAGTGTCACAGGGGCCCACGAGCAGTACTTC. Variable domain in full (rest from reference TRBV30 and TRBJ2-7): SQTIHQWPATLVQPVGSPLSLECTVEGTSNPNLYWYRQAAGRGLQLLFYSVGIGQISSEVPQNLSASRPQDRQFILSSKKLLLSDSGFYLCAWSVTGAHEQYFGPGTRLTVT.

This clone came up once. The chain couples TRBV9 to TRBJ2-7, with a possible D match to TRBD2 (5 bases). CDR1 SGDLS and CDR2 YYNGEE come from the germline V gene. V dropped 0 bases and J dropped 4 bases, with 11 bases sitting between them. The length of the CDR3 is 14 residues. In DNA, the CDR3 is TGTGCCAGCAGCGTAGGTCCAGGAGGATACGAGCAGTACTTC. Encoded protein: CASSVGPGGYEQYF.